This TCR beta chain was obtained from a study of response to subunit inactivated influenza vaccine. Findings of the study overall: Researchers suggested that each seasonal influenza vaccination recruits few new T cells.

Using its own MiXCR run on the RT-PCR reads, TCRdb lists one record per CDR3 protein. Among about 580,000 distinct CDR3 sequences listed, approximately 15% were seen once. The CDR3 extends over 15 amino acids. The V end was cut by 0 bases, the J end by 2 bases, with 10 bases between. This clonotype was counted a few times. Its antigen is undetermined. The sequencing used PBMCs from blood, collected approximately 12 days after vaccination. The TCR comes from a man in his fifties who received an inactivated influenza vaccine. The chain combines TRBV12-3 or TRBV12-4 with TRBJ1-2; D possibly corresponds to TRBD1 (6 bases). The CDR3 DNA sequence: TGTGCCAGCAGTTTAGCCTATGACAGGAACTATGGCTACACCTTC. Its translation: CASSLAYDRNYGYTF.